The clone carrying this TCR beta chain was observed a few times. This sample stems from a study of human T cells and chemical hapten exposure. Each CDR3 protein is one row after TCRdb ran MiXCR on the RACE reads. The sample has about 190,000 distinct CDR3 sequences; under 25% are singletons. The CDR3 loop spans 15 amino acids. Stated time point: patch test 3, about 24 weeks after DPC sensitization. The treatment: therapeutic diphenylcyclopropenone sensitization with weekly scalp DPC. Material: whole blood, obtained in connection with sensitization to the hapten diphenylcyclopropenone (DPC). The chain uses TRBV21-1 and TRBJ2-1; TRBD2 is the table's D call, not checked against the DNA. TRBV21-1 is an annotated pseudogene. The TCR comes from a middle-aged woman with alopecia areata. Some clones in this sample may be carry-over from other donors' samples. This chain's CDR3 is CASSKRIVGRNEQFF. In DNA, the CDR3 is TGTGCCAGCAGCAAAAGGATAGTCGGGAGGAATGAGCAGTTCTTC.